The next 9 T cell receptor beta chains were all read from a single sample in a study of T cells after somatic rescue of genetic block. The method was immunoSEQ multiplex PCR; TCRdb's version includes in-frame clones alone and lacks a portion of them. Of approximately 7,600 clones listed, approximately 82% were seen once; the top ten hold 20% to 30%. Sequencing input: peripheral blood mononuclear cells (PBMCs). All receptors derive from a boy younger than 18.

This clone was detected only a few times. The V and J genes are TRBV7-9 and TRBJ2-7; 7 bases fit TRBD2. The V gene's germline CDR1 is SEHNR and CDR2 FQNEAQ (reference sequence). Germline trimming cut 1 base from V and 7 bases from J; bases unmatched to any gene: 7. The CDR3 loop spans 14 amino acids. Here the CDR3 DNA reads TGTGCCAGCAGCTTAGAAGTGGGAGGGGATGAGCAGTACTTC. Encoded protein: CASSLEVGGDEQYF.

The genes are TRBV7-2 and TRBJ2-3; 7 nucleotides line up with TRBD1. The CDR3 runs to 13 residues. Germline CDR1 and CDR2: SGHTA and FQGNSA. V shed 5 bases and J 9 bases; nucleotides not matched to a gene: 8. CDR3 DNA sequence: TGTGCCAGCAGCAAAGTTGGGGACAGCACGCAGTATTTT. It codes for CASSKVGDSTQYF.

The rearrangement links TRBV7-8 to TRBJ1-4; a weak D match, TRBD1 (6 bases). Between the trimmed V and J ends, which lost 5 bases and 7 bases, there was a span of 20 bases. This CDR3 spans 16 amino acids. CDR1 SGHVS and CDR2 FQNEAQ come from the germline V gene. CDR3 loop: CASSPRNRESSEKLFF. DNA of the CDR3: TGTGCCAGCAGCCCGCGCAACAGGGAGAGTTCTGAAAAACTGTTTTTT.

The chain recombines TRBV2 with TRBJ1-3; 7 bases are a match to TRBD1. The CDR3 spans 13 residues. The V gene's germline CDR1 is SNHLY and CDR2 FYNNEI. After removal of 9 bases from V and 2 bases from J, the junction contained 4 bases not matched to a gene. CDR3 bases: TGTGCCAGACAGACAGGGACTGGAAACACCATATATTTT. This encodes CARQTGTGNTIYF.

CDR3 sequence (DNA): TGCGCCAGCAGCTTGGAGTCCACTAGAGGCGGGAGATTTTACGAGCAGTACTTC. It translates to CASSLESTRGGRFYEQYF. The chain joins TRBV5-1 to TRBJ2-7, with TRBD2 matching 7 bases. The CDR3 consists of 18 residues. Per germline, CDR1 SGHRS and CDR2 YFSETQ. V gave up 0 bases and J gave up 4 bases; unmatched junction bases: 16.

This clone was observed a few times. V usage is TRBV11-3 and J usage is TRBJ2-5, with D possibly being TRBD2 (6 bases). The V gene lost 6 bases and the J gene lost 5 bases, with 10 bases spanning the gap. Looked up from germline, CDR1 is SGHNT and CDR2 is YENEEA. The CDR3 covers 12 residues. The CDR3 loop reads CASRGLEETQYF. As DNA, the CDR3 is TGTGCCAGCAGGGGACTCGAGGAGACCCAGTACTTC.

The J gene is TRBJ2-1, the V gene TRBV6-5; 8 bases align to TRBD2. CDR1 is MNHEY, CDR2 SVGAGI, per germline. With V trimmed by 8 bases and J by 6 bases, 9 bases remained unmatched. The CDR3 extends over 14 amino acids. The CDR3 loop is CASGTLSGINEQFF. In nucleotides, the CDR3 is TGTGCCAGCGGAACTCTTAGCGGGATCAATGAGCAGTTCTTC.

The chain joins TRBV7-2 to TRBJ2-1; 9 nucleotides align to TRBD1. CDR3 length: 11 amino acids. The J segment lost 16 bases and the V segment lost 3 bases, leaving 4 bases of the junction unmatched. Germline values: CDR1 SGHTA, CDR2 FQGNSA. The CDR3 nucleotides are TGTGCCAGCAGCTTCGGACAGGGGCCATTCTTC. Its protein is CASSFGQGPFF.

The chain recombines TRBV11-3 with TRBJ1-5; 7 bases fit TRBD1. The CDR3 is 13 amino acids. The V segment lost 8 bases and the J segment 4 bases; nucleotides outside the gene matches: 5. Per the germline V gene, CDR1 is SGHNT and CDR2 is YENEEA. CDR3 nucleotides: TGTGCCAGCGGCACAGGGGAGAATCAGCCCCAGCATTTT. Translated: CASGTGENQPQHF.